One and the same sample provided the 26 T cell receptor beta chains below, sequenced in a study of T cells expressing NK-cell markers. TCRdb reworked the 5' RACE reads into one entry per CDR3 protein, no DNA. Its table lists roughly 280,000 distinct CDR3 sequences. Specimen: blood T cells: a sorted CD56 or NKG2C T cell subset, CD4+ or CD8+ T cells, or bulk PBMC T cells (not recorded which). The origin of the receptors is a man younger than 30 in good health.

The gene calls are TRBV29-1 and TRBJ2-3; TCRdb reports TRBD1, a call that lacks DNA to check it against. Per germline, CDR1 SQVTM and CDR2 ANQGSEA. There are 13 residues in the CDR3. This chain's CDR3 is CSVQTGSTDTQYF.

The chain links TRBV10-3 to TRBJ2-1; TCRdb proposes TRBD1, but this gene call is untestable without DNA. The CDR3 is 15 residues long. CDR1 and CDR2 (germline): ENHRY, SYGVKD. This CDR3 reads CAISPTAGVYNEQFF.

The genes are TRBV24-1 and TRBJ2-5; TCRdb picks TRBD2, but there is no DNA to check that call. The CDR3 sequence is 16 residues long. Germline V gene data show CDR1 as KGHDR and CDR2 as SFDVKD. Here the CDR3 reads CATSDPKGGGRETQYF.

The chain joins TRBV18 to TRBJ2-5. This CDR3 has 14 residues. CDR1 and CDR2 (germline): KGHSH, LQKENI. CDR3 in amino acids: CASSPYGVQETQYF. Using reference TRBV18 and TRBJ2-5 for the parts outside the CDR3, the full variable domain is NAGVMQNPRHLVRRRGQEARLRCSPMKGHSHVYWYRQLPEEGLKFMVYLQKENIIDESGMPKERFSAEFPKEGPSILRIQQVVRGDSAAYFCASSPYGVQETQYFGPGTRLLVL.

The chain couples TRBV7-8 to TRBJ2-3; the D gene TCRdb calls, TRBD1, cannot be checked with no DNA. The CDR3 totals 16 residues. CDR1 and CDR2 (germline): SGHVS, FQNEAQ. This CDR3 reads CASSSQGRTVTDTQYF. The full variable domain, with the rest looked up from reference TRBV7-8 and TRBJ2-3, is GAGVSQSPRYKVAKRGQDVALRCDPISGHVSLFWYQQALGQGPEFLTYFQNEAQLDKSGLPSDRFFAERPEGSVSTLKIQRTQQEDSAVYLCASSSQGRTVTDTQYFGPGTRLTVL.

The rearrangement links TRBV20-1 to TRBJ1-1; TCRdb's D gene call, TRBD1, goes unchecked for lack of DNA. Germline V gene sequence: CDR1 DFQATT, CDR2 SNEGSKA (reference sequence). This CDR3 is 13 amino acids long. The CDR3 protein is CSAPNRGLTEAFF.

The chain has TRBV5-1 and TRBJ2-7; without DNA, the TCRdb call of TRBD2 cannot be checked. The CDR3 is made up of 16 amino acids. The germline gives CDR1 SGHRS, CDR2 YFSETQ. The CDR3 region is CASSLGLAGGFYEQYF.

The CDR3 reads CASSTMVGVQGNQPQHF. The chain has TRBV12-3 or TRBV12-4 and TRBJ1-5. The CDR3 consists of 17 residues.

This chain links TRBV20-1 with TRBJ2-4. Per the germline V gene, CDR1 is DFQATT and CDR2 is SNEGSKA (reference sequence). CDR3 length equals 16 residues. The CDR3 sequence: CSASDPSGLAKNIQYF.

V and J are TRBV5-1 and TRBJ1-4. Germline assignment: CDR1 SGHRS and CDR2 YFSETQ. CDR3 length equals 17 residues. CDR3 amino acids: CASSTTYGQRTNEKLFF.

CDR3 protein: CASQPGLAGTNEQFF. The chain has TRBV12-3 or TRBV12-4 and TRBJ2-1; absent DNA, TCRdb's TRBD2 call cannot be checked. The CDR3 consists of 15 residues.

This chain connects TRBV6-5 to TRBJ1-1. CDR3 size: 15 residues. Germline values: CDR1 MNHEY, CDR2 SVGAGI. This chain's CDR3 is CASSYSSQKNTEAFF.

This rearrangement joins TRBV6-2 or TRBV6-3 to TRBJ1-5; TCRdb designates TRBD1, a call that cannot be tested without DNA. Germline lookup yields CDR1 MNHEY and CDR2 SVGEGT. The CDR3 consists of 14 residues. The CDR3 here is CASSHDRIHQPQHF.

The genes are TRBV20-1 and TRBJ2-7; the TRBD2 assignment by TCRdb is unverifiable without DNA. The CDR3 is made up of 15 amino acids. Germline V CDR1 and CDR2: DFQATT, SNEGSKA (reference sequence). The CDR3 loop reads CSASLLSGRAAEQYF.

This rearrangement joins TRBV7-9 to TRBJ2-1; with no DNA, the TCRdb D assignment of TRBD2 cannot be verified. The CDR3 consists of 17 residues. Germline lookup yields CDR1 SEHNR and CDR2 FQNEAQ (reference sequence). The chain's CDR3 is CASSSTPGLAGWDEQFF.

CDR3 loop: CSVRRPTNEKLFF. V is TRBV20-1 and J is TRBJ1-4. Looked up from germline, CDR1 is DFQATT and CDR2 is SNEGSKA (reference sequence). The CDR3 is made up of 13 amino acids.

This chain connects TRBV6-1 to TRBJ1-1. Germline V gene data show CDR1 as MNHNS and CDR2 as SASEGT. This CDR3 region has 14 residues. CDR3: CASSKGTVNTEAFF.

The chain links TRBV10-3 to TRBJ2-3. This CDR3 region has 13 residues. The germline V gene has CDR1 ENHRY and CDR2 SYGVKD. CDR3 in amino acids: CAISESTADTQYF.

The J gene is TRBJ2-2, the V gene TRBV5-4. Germline loops: CDR1 SGHNT, CDR2 YYREEE (reference sequence). The CDR3 runs to 15 residues. CDR3 protein: CASSLARMNTGELFF.

V is TRBV27 and J is TRBJ1-1; TCRdb lists TRBD1, though no DNA is available to test this call. The germline V gene has CDR1 MNHEY and CDR2 SMNVEV (reference sequence). CDR3 length: 15 residues. CDR3 in amino acids: CASSSEQGIDTEAFF.

The chain carries TRBV7-8 and TRBJ1-4. The germline gives CDR1 SGHVS, CDR2 FQNEAQ. The CDR3 sequence is 14 residues long. CDR3 residues: CASSQDGLNEKLFF. Variable domain in full (rest from reference TRBV7-8 and TRBJ1-4): GAGVSQSPRYKVAKRGQDVALRCDPISGHVSLFWYQQALGQGPEFLTYFQNEAQLDKSGLPSDRFFAERPEGSVSTLKIQRTQQEDSAVYLCASSQDGLNEKLFFGSGTQLSVL.

The chain links TRBV12-3 or TRBV12-4 to TRBJ2-7; no DNA is available, so the TRBD2 call from TCRdb remains unchecked. This CDR3 comprises 15 residues. This CDR3 is CASSLGLAGGGEQYF.

The chain joins TRBV6-1 to TRBJ2-7; TCRdb reports TRBD2, a call that lacks DNA to check it against. Germline V gene sequence: CDR1 MNHNS, CDR2 SASEGT. CDR3 length: 15 residues. CDR3 sequence: CASRFVAGGPHEQYF.

The chain employs TRBV20-1 and TRBJ2-6; with no DNA, the TCRdb D assignment of TRBD1 cannot be verified. The germline gives CDR1 DFQATT, CDR2 SNEGSKA (reference sequence). The CDR3 consists of 18 residues. This CDR3 is CSAPALGQGAAGANVLTF.

The chain recombines TRBV27 with TRBJ2-3; TCRdb selects TRBD2, and the lack of DNA leaves this call unchecked. Germline lookup yields CDR1 MNHEY and CDR2 SMNVEV (reference sequence). CDR3 length: 17 amino acids. The CDR3 loop reads CASSYVRGRVSGDTQYF.

This chain links TRBV5-1 with TRBJ2-3; TCRdb names TRBD1, which stays unverified in the absence of DNA. This CDR3 region has 19 residues. Germline assignment: CDR1 SGHRS and CDR2 YFSETQ. The CDR3 here is CASSNPSGSRSTLADTQYF.